The rows below give T cell receptor beta chains drawn from one sample of a study of blood T cell repertoires in COVID-19. The repertoire was sequenced with immunoSEQ multiplex PCR; TCRdb's copy has only in-frame clones and lacks some. Of about 190,000 clones in the sample, roughly 80% were seen once. The sample consisted of peripheral blood. These TCRs come from a woman aged 45-60 years with acute or convalescent COVID-19. Both conserved end residues are part of each CDR3. A D gene is named only where the DNA matches it firmly. Rows give clone size only sometimes, using once, few, many, or a class for an expanded clone.

clone_size	d_call	v_call	j_call	cdr3_aa	cdr3_nt
.	TRBD2	TRBV9	TRBJ2-1	CAGSGSGSPYNEQFF	TGTGCCGGCAGCGGGAGCGGGTCCCCCTACAATGAGCAGTTCTTC
.	TRBD1	TRBV4-2	TRBJ1-2	CASSHGQGGGGYTF	TGTGCCAGCAGCCACGGACAGGGTGGAGGTGGCTACACCTTC
.	.	TRBV11-2	TRBJ2-3	CASSLEVGVTQYF	TGTGCCAGCAGCTTAGAAGTAGGGGTTACGCAGTATTTT
once	.	TRBV7-2	TRBJ1-1	CASSQRQVWYRAFF	TGTGCCAGCAGCCAAAGACAGGTGTGGTATAGGGCTTTCTTT
once	.	TRBV10-3	TRBJ1-1	CATAEGVYTEAFF	TGTGCCACCGCCGAGGGGGTGTACACTGAAGCTTTCTTT
few	.	TRBV27	TRBJ1-4	CASSPEGRTNEKLFF	TGTGCCAGCAGCCCGGAGGGGCGGACTAATGAAAAACTGTTTTTT
.	TRBD1	TRBV24-1	TRBJ2-1	CATSRGTGPYNEQFF	TGTGCCACCAGTCGAGGGACAGGCCCCTACAATGAGCAGTTCTTC
.	TRBD2	TRBV7-2	TRBJ2-7	CASRPGGPYEQYF	TGTGCCAGCAGACCGGGGGGGCCTTACGAGCAGTACTTC
once	TRBD1	TRBV27	TRBJ2-2	CASRRQGTGVGELFF	TGTGCCAGCAGACGACAGGGGACGGGGGTCGGGGAGCTGTTTTTT
.	.	TRBV6-6	TRBJ1-5	CASSSRPGARQPQHF	TGTGCCAGCAGTTCAAGACCAGGGGCACGACAGCCCCAGCATTTT
once	TRBD1	TRBV4-1	TRBJ2-5	CASSQETGGLETQYF	TGCGCCAGCAGCCAGGAGACAGGGGGTCTGGAGACCCAGTACTTC
few	.	TRBV15	TRBJ2-6	CATSRSQGISGANVLTF	TGTGCCACCAGCAGGAGTCAGGGTATCTCTGGGGCCAACGTCCTGACTTTC
once	.	TRBV27	TRBJ2-2	CASSQLGTGELFF	TGTGCCAGCAGCCAGCTCGGGACCGGGGAGCTGTTTTTT
.	.	TRBV6-5	TRBJ1-5	CASSYPGGYQPQHF	TGTGCCAGCAGTTACCCCGGGGGGTACCAGCCCCAGCATTTT
.	TRBD1	TRBV10-3	TRBJ1-6	CAISRQGFNSPLHF	TGTGCCATCAGTCGACAGGGATTTAATTCACCCCTCCACTTT
.	TRBD1	TRBV19	TRBJ2-7	CASSNSGGFYEQYF	TGTGCCAGTAGTAATTCAGGGGGCTTCTACGAGCAGTACTTC
few	.	TRBV6-2/TRBV6-3	TRBJ1-1	CASSYSDTNTEAFF	TGTGCCAGCAGTTACTCGGACACCAACACTGAAGCTTTCTTT
.	TRBD2	TRBV24-1	TRBJ2-5	CATSLAGSRETQYF	TGTGCCACCAGCCTAGCGGGGTCCCGGGAGACCCAGTACTTC
.	.	TRBV30	TRBJ2-1	CAWSQGYGINEQFF	TGTGCCTGGAGCCAGGGCTATGGAATCAATGAGCAGTTCTTC
.	.	TRBV4-3	TRBJ2-1	CASSQEGGQYLSEQFF	TGCGCCAGCAGCCAAGAAGGAGGGCAGTATCTTTCTGAGCAGTTCTTC
.	TRBD1	TRBV9	TRBJ1-2	CASSTYVGTGYGYTF	TGTGCCAGCAGCACCTATGTCGGGACAGGGTATGGCTACACCTTC
.	.	TRBV7-2	TRBJ2-7	CASSLGSGGTRSYEQYF	TGTGCCAGCAGCTTAGGCTCCGGCGGGACGAGGTCCTACGAGCAGTACTTC
.	.	TRBV24-1	TRBJ1-2	CATSDLQGINYGYTF	TGTGCCACCAGTGATTTGCAGGGGATTAACTATGGCTACACCTTC
.	.	TRBV6-2/TRBV6-3	TRBJ2-1	CASSRNSEQFF	TGTGCCAGCAGCCGGAACAGTGAGCAGTTCTTC
.	.	TRBV6-5	TRBJ2-7	CASNLREDEQYF	TGTGCCAGCAACTTGCGGGAAGACGAGCAGTACTTC
.	TRBD2	TRBV19	TRBJ2-1	CASRASGDYNEQFF	TGTGCCAGTAGAGCTAGCGGGGACTACAATGAGCAGTTCTTC
.	TRBD2	TRBV16	TRBJ2-1	CASSSSGGYNEQFF	TGTGCCAGCTCATCCTCGGGAGGGTACAATGAGCAGTTCTTC
.	.	TRBV19	TRBJ2-4	CASMGRVPLAKNIQYF	TGTGCCAGTATGGGCAGGGTCCCTCTAGCCAAAAACATTCAGTACTTC
.	.	TRBV5-5	TRBJ2-3	CASSLEGLQRDTQYF	TGTGCCAGCAGCTTGGAGGGGCTACAGAGAGATACGCAGTATTTT
.	.	TRBV19	TRBJ1-6	CASSIGQLNSPLHF	TGTGCCAGTAGTATAGGACAGCTAAATTCACCCCTCCACTTT
.	.	TRBV7-9	TRBJ2-7	CASSLSSGSYEQYF	TGTGCCAGCAGCTTATCCTCAGGGTCCTACGAGCAGTACTTC
.	.	TRBV5-6	TRBJ1-1	CASSGGMEGSVWAFF	TGTGCCAGCAGCGGCGGGATGGAGGGGTCGGTGTGGGCTTTCTTT
once	TRBD2	TRBV5-1	TRBJ2-3	CASRIAGDGADTQYF	TGCGCCAGCAGAATAGCGGGAGATGGTGCAGATACGCAGTATTTT
.	.	TRBV4-1	TRBJ2-2	CASSQRHRTGDTGELFF	TGCGCCAGCAGCCAACGTCATCGCACGGGGGACACCGGGGAGCTGTTTTTT
once	TRBD1	TRBV20-1	TRBJ2-3	CSASNRGTSTDTQYF	TGCAGTGCTAGTAACAGGGGCACTAGCACAGATACGCAGTATTTT
few	.	TRBV19	TRBJ2-7	CASHFRGGLASDEQYF	TGTGCCAGTCACTTTCGAGGAGGCCTCGCTAGCGACGAGCAGTACTTC
.	.	TRBV2	TRBJ1-5	CASGERGNQPQHF	TGTGCCAGCGGGGAGAGGGGCAATCAGCCCCAGCATTTT
many	.	TRBV19	TRBJ2-1	CASSIGIFGSYNEQFF	TGTGCCAGTAGTATAGGCATATTCGGGTCCTACAATGAGCAGTTCTTC